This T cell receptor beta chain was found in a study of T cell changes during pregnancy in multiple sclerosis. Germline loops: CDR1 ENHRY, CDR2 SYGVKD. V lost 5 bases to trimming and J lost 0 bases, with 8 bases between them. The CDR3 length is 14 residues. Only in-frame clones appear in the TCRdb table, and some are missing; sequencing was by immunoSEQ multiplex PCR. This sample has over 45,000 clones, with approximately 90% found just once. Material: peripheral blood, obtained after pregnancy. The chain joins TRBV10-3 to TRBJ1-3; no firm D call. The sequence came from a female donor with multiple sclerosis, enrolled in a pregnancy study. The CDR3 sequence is CAISNLASGNTIYF. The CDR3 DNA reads TGTGCCATCAGTAACTTAGCCTCTGGAAACACCATATATTTT.